This T cell receptor beta chain emerged from a study of shared clonotypes between healthy human individuals (dated by TCRdb to about 2020). General notes on the study: Three men and two women, aged 18 to 49 years, made up the cohort. To estimate repertoire size and how much clonotype sharing occurs between individuals, the study deeply sequenced the blood TCR repertoires of about 5 healthy adults. Between about 0.94 and 10 billion PBMCs per donor were obtained by leukapheresis. Libraries were prepared and TCR repertoires were sequenced by different laboratories using diverse techniques, in order to increase sequencing depth and limit assay-specific biases. For each donor, three plates each were used for CD4 naive and CD4 memory, two plates were used for CD8 naive, and one plate was used for CD8 memory. Points the paper makes about the study in general: When a handful of donors were compared, the shared fraction of clonotypes was about 5% for naive CD4, over 3% for naive CD8, 2.3% for memory CD4, and around 0.37% for memory CD8. Naive subsets generally had larger estimated clonotype richness than memory subsets did. Incomplete sequencing was indicated by rarefaction of sorted-subset datasets, despite the large sequencing depth. Only blood was sampled, and tissue TCR repertoires likely differ from those in blood. Because the study included only a small number of donors, the genetic and exposure-history diversity represented was limited. Based on pairwise subsampling, the degree of clonotype sharing among donors was expected to be affected by sequencing depth. Higher generation probabilities were observed for clonotypes shared by all four sorted-subset donors than for non-shared clonotypes.

In regard to this clone: It lacks a known antigen. Within one base of it there is no much larger clone, and no base qualities were kept.

TCR CDR3 regions were amplified from genomic DNA by multiplex PCR using the deep immunoSEQ assay. Extracted genomic DNA from each cell subset was distributed evenly across all wells of several immunoSEQ 96-well plates, and each plate was treated as a replicate. For sorted subsets, about 0.2 ug genomic DNA, equal to 30,000 or so T cell genomes, was loaded into each replicate PCR. Purified libraries were quantified with a Qubit 3.0 fluorometer, sized on a Bioanalyzer 2100, and re-quantified with the KAPA Library Quantification kit. Every immunoSEQ 96-well plate was sequenced on a separate single-read 150-cycle Illumina NextSeq 550 flow cell. In the paper's pipeline: Because the immunoSEQ output held only junctional sequences and lacked quality scores, the filtering could not match the filtering applied to full-length reads. To assign V/J genes and CDR3, sequences were annotated using PyIR, a Python wrapper for IgBLAST v1.9, with IMGT germline references. Reads were filtered out if the reads had weak V/J assignments (E-value above 1e-6), no CDR3, stop codons, out-of-frame junctions, or ambiguous translated residues. V3J clonotypes were defined as sequences sharing the same inferred V gene, J gene, and CDR3 amino acid sequence. Percentage overlap between repertoires was calculated by dividing the number of shared unique clonotypes by the size of the smaller repertoire. Repertoire richness was assessed with RTK rarefaction, the Chao1 estimator, and Recon v2.1 estimates of unobserved clonotypes. Generation probabilities were computed with OLGA for all TCRbeta clonotypes obtained by the gDNA method from several donors. TCRdb took over this immuneACCESS table, retaining in-frame rearrangements with V and J assigned. Such tables are incomplete; in checked studies, under half of the missing clones stem from an unresolved V gene, and the remainder is unexplained. Clone size and the V and J calls come from that table; the DNA yielded D and trimming. In this sample the table shows over 1.5 million clones, about 98% of which occur a single time. Roughly 0.45% of the sample comes from the top ten.

The CDR3 covers 19 residues, taking in both the cysteine and the phenylalanine. Only CDR3 DNA remains: 57 bases, in frame from the first base. The CDR1 and CDR2 encoded by the germline V gene are KGHSH and LQKENI. Here V drops 2 bases and J drops 0 bases, and the junction holds 8 bases not matched to any gene. The donors were healthy, HIV-negative adults with no recently reported acute infections or vaccinations. Only Caucasian adults living in Nashville, Tennessee, USA were represented among the donors. CD4+ T cells were enriched by magnetic negative selection; naive cells were then positively selected on CD45RA, and the negative fraction formed the memory subset. After blood collection by leukapheresis, PBMCs were isolated using Ficoll-Histopaque density gradient centrifugation and then cryopreserved in the vapor phase of liquid nitrogen. Analytical flow cytometry was used to check the purity and quantity of each magnetically sorted T cell population. From each sorted fraction, genomic DNA was isolated and quantified by UV absorbance on a Nanodrop 2000c.

The receptor comes from a young man in good health. The sequenced sample was naive CD4+ T cells sorted from blood. The sample's cell subset or site, from its label and the paper: CD45RA+ positively selected. The chain links TRBV18 with TRBJ2-3, with 13 middle bases fitting TRBD2. CDR3 protein: CASSPLGLAGSPSTDTQYF. Read as DNA, the sequence is TGTGCCAGCTCACCATTGGGACTAGCGGGATCACCTAGCACAGATACGCAGTATTTT. With the portions outside the CDR3 filled from the reference TRBV18 and TRBJ2-3 genes, the complete variable region becomes NAGVMQNPRHLVRRRGQEARLRCSPMKGHSHVYWYRQLPEEGLKFMVYLQKENIIDESGMPKERFSAEFPKEGPSILRIQQVVRGDSAAYFCASSPLGLAGSPSTDTQYFGPGTRLTVL.